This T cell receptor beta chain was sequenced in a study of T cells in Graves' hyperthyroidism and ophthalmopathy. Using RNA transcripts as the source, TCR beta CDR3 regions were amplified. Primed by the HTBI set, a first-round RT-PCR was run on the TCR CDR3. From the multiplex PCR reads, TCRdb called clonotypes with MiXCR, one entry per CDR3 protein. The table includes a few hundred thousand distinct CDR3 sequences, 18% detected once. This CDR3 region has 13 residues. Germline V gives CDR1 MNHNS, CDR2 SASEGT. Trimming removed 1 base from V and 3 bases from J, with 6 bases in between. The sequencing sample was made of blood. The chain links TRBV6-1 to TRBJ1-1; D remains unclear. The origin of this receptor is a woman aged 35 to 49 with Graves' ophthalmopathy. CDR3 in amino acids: CASSEGRHTEAFF. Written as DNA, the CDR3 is TGTGCCAGCAGTGAAGGTCGTCACACTGAAGCTTTCTTT.